This TCR beta chain emerged from a study of vaccination and CD4 T cells after COVID-19. Study context: Control cultures, each given a CEFX pool, an HIV-1 Nef pool, or no peptide, were included. Overall study results and limits: The median number of SARS-CoV-2-reactive clonotypes increased from roughly 22 to 38, a change that did not reach significance.

Treatment denoted: roughly nine-day PBMC culture with coronavirus spike peptide pools or control peptides (ViraFEST assay). The ViraFEST method relied on peptide pools to expand antigen-specific T cells, followed by TCR sequencing. Sequencing of DNA taken from cultured CD4+ T cells relied on the Oncomine TCR Beta short-read assay. One entry per CDR3 protein, called by TCRdb with MiXCR from the PCR reads. Of over 13,000 distinct CDR3 sequences listed, over 45% are singletons. For this clonotype: The antigen remains unidentified.

V was shortened by 5 bases and J by 3 bases, with 13 bases between the two germline ends. The CDR3 extends over 13 amino acids. CDR1 and CDR2 from the germline V gene are DFQATT and SNEGSKA (reference sequence). The source of this sequence is a human donor who had recovered from COVID-19. This specimen was CD4+ T cells from blood, cultured in vitro, taken before SARS-CoV-2 vaccination. V usage is TRBV20-1 and J usage is TRBJ2-5; D is ambiguous. CDR3 sequence reads: CSAPVADKETQYF. In DNA form, the CDR3 reads TGCAGTGCTCCAGTGGCAGATAAAGAGACCCAGTACTTC.